This TCR beta chain was captured by sequencing in a study of T cell responses to AZD1222 COVID-19 vaccine. The CDR3 runs to 18 residues. Trimming at V came to 3 bases and at J to 0 bases, leaving 11 bases not matched to a gene. Germline CDR1 reads LGHDT; CDR2 reads YNNKEL (reference sequence). Sequenced by immunoSEQ multiplex PCR; TCRdb stores in-frame clones only, minus some. The repertoire has about 200,000 clones, roughly 94% of them found once; the top ten carry over 1.5%. Sequencing was performed on peripheral blood, taken 28 days after the second dose of the MenACWY control vaccine. The chain carries TRBV3-1 (or the pseudogene TRBV3-2) and TRBJ2-3; 8 bases are a match to TRBD1. The clonotype was recovered from an adult who received the MenACWY meningococcal vaccine as a control. The CDR3 DNA reads TGTGCCAGCAGCCACGGATTAGCAGGGGGCCCTAGCACAGATACGCAGTATTTT. Its protein product is CASSHGLAGGPSTDTQYF.